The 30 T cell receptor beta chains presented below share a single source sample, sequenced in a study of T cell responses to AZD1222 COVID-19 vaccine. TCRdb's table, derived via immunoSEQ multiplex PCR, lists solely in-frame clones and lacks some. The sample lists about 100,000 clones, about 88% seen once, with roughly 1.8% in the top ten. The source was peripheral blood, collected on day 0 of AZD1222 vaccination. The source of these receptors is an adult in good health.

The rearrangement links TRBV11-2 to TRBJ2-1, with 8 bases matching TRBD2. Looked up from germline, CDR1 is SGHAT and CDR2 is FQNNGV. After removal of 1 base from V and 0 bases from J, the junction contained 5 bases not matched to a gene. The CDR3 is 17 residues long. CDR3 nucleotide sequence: TGTGCCAGCAGCTTAGTAAGCGGGAGTCTCTCCTACAATGAGCAGTTCTTC. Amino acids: CASSLVSGSLSYNEQFF.

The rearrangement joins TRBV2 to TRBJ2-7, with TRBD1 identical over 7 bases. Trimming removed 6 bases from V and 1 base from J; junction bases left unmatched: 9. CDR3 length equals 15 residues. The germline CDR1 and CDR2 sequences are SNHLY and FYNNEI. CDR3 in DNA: TGTGCCAGCAGAAGACAGGGCGAGGGGTCCTACGAGCAGTACTTC. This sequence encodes CASRRQGEGSYEQYF.

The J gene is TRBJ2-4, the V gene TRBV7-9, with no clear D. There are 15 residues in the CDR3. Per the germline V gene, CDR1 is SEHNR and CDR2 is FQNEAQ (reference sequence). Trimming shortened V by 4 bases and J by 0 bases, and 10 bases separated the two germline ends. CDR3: CASSSSGLAKNIQYF. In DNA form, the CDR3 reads TGTGCCAGCAGCTCTAGTGGCCTAGCCAAAAACATTCAGTACTTC.

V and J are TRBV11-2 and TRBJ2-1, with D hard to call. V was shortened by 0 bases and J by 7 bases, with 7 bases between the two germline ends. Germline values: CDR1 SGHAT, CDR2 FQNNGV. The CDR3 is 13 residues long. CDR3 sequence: CASSLELRNEQFF. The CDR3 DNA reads TGTGCCAGCAGCTTAGAGCTTCGGAATGAGCAGTTCTTC.

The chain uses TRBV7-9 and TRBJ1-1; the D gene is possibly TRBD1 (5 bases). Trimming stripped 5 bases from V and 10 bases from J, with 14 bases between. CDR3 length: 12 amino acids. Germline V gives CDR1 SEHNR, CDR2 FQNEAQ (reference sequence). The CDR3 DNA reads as TGTGCCAGCAGCCCGTCGGTACAGGTAGCTTTCTTT. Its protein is CASSPSVQVAFF.

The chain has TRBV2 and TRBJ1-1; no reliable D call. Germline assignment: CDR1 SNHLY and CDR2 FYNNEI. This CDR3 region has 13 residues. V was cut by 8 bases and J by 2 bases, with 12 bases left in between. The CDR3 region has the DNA TGTGCCAGCGGAACCCTAGTAAACACTGAAGCTTTCTTT. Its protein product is CASGTLVNTEAFF.

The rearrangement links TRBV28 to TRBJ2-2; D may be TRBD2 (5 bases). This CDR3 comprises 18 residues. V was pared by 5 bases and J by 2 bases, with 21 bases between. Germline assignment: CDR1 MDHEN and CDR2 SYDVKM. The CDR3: CASSPGLEILVNTGELFF. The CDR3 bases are TGTGCCAGCAGTCCTGGACTGGAAATTTTAGTAAACACCGGGGAGCTGTTTTTT.

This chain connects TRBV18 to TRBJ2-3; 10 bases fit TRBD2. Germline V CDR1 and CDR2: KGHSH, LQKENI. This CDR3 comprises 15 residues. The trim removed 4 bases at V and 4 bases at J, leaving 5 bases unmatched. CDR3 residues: CASSRSSGSADTQYF. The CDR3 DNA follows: TGTGCCAGCTCACGGTCTAGCGGGAGTGCAGATACGCAGTATTTT.

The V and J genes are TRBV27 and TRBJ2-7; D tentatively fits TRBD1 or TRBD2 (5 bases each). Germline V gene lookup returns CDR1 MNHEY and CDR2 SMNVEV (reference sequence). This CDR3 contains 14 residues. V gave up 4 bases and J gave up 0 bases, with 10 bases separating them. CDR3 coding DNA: TGTGCCAGCAGTTGGGACGGCCTCTCCTACGAGCAGTACTTC. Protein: CASSWDGLSYEQYF.

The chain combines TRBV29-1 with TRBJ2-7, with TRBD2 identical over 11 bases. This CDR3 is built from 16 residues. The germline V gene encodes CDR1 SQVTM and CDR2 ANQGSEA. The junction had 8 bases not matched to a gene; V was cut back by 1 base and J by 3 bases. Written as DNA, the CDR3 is TGCAGCGTTGAAGGACTAGCGGGGCACAAAGACTACGAGCAGTACTTC. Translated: CSVEGLAGHKDYEQYF.

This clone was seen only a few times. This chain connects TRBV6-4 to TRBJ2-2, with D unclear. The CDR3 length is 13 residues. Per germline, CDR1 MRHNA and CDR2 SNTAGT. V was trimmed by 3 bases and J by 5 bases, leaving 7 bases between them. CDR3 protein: CASSDSTTGELFF. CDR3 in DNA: TGTGCCAGCAGTGATTCGACAACCGGGGAGCTGTTTTTT.

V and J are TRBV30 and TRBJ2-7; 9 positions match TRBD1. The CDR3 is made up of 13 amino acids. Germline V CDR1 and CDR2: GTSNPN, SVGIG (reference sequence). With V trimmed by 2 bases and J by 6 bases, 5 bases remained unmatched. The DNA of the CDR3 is TGTGCCTGGAGTTTCGGGACAGGGCGCGAGCAGTACTTC. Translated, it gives CAWSFGTGREQYF. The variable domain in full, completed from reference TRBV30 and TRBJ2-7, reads SQTIHQWPATLVQPVGSPLSLECTVEGTSNPNLYWYRQAAGRGLQLLFYSVGIGQISSEVPQNLSASRPQDRQFILSSKKLLLSDSGFYLCAWSFGTGREQYFGPGTRLTVT.

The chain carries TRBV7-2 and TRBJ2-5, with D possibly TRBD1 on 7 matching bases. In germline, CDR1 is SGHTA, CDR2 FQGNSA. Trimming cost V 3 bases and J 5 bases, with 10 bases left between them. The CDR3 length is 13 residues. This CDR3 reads CASSFPGGETQYF. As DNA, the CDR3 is TGTGCCAGCAGCTTTCCAGGGGGGGAGACCCAGTACTTC.

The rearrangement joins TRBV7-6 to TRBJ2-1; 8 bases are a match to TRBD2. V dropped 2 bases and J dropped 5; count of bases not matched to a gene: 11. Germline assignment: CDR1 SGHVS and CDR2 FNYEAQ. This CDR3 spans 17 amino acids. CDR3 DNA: TGTGCCAGCAGCTTAATCGGAGGACTAGCTGGGGACAATGAGCAGTTCTTC. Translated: CASSLIGGLAGDNEQFF.

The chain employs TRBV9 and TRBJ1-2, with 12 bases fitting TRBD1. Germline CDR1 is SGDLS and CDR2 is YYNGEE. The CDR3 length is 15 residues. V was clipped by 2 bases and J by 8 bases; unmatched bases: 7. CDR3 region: CASSVWDRGQGGYTF. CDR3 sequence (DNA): TGTGCCAGCAGCGTCTGGGACAGGGGGCAAGGGGGCTACACCTTC.

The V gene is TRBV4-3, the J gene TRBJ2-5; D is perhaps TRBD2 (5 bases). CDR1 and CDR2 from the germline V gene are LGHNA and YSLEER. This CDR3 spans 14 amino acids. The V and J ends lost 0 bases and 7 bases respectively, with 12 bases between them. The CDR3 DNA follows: TGCGCCAGCAGCCAAGACGGGATGTTTGGGACCCAGTACTTC. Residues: CASSQDGMFGTQYF.

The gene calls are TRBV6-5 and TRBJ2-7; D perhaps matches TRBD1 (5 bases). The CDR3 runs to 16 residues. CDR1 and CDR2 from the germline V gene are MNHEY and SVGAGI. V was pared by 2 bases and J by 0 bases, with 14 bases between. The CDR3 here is CASSYPPPGPSYEQYF. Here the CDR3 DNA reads TGTGCCAGCAGTTACCCCCCGCCAGGGCCCTCCTACGAGCAGTACTTC.

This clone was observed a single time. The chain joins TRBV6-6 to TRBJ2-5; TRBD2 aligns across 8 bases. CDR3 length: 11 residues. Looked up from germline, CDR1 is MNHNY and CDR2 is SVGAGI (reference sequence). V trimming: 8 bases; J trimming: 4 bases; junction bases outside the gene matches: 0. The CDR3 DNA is TGTGCCAGCGCGGGGGGAGAGACCCAGTACTTC. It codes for CASAGGETQYF.

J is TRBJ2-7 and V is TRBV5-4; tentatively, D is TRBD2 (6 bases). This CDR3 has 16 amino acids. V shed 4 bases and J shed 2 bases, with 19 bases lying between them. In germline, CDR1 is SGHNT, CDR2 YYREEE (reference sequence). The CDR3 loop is CASSPYLGTDTYEQYF. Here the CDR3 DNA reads TGTGCCAGCAGCCCTTATCTCGGGACTGATACCTACGAGCAGTACTTC.

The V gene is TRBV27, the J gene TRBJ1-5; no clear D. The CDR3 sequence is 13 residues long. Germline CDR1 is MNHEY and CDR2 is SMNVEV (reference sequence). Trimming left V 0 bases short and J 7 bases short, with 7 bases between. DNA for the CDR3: TGTGCCAGCAGTTTATCGATTTACCAGCCCCAGCATTTT. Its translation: CASSLSIYQPQHF.

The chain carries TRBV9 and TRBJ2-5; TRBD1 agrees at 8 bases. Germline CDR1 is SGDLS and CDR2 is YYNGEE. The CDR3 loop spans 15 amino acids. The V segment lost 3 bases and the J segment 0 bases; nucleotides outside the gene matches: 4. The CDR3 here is CASSGGQAYQETQYF. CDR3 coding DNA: TGTGCCAGCAGCGGGGGACAGGCCTACCAAGAGACCCAGTACTTC.

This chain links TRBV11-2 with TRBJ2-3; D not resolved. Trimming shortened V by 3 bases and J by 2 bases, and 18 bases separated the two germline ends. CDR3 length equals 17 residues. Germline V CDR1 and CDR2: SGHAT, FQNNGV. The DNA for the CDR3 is TGTGCCAGCAGCTTTTCCCTAGTACCTTTTACCACAGATACGCAGTATTTT. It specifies CASSFSLVPFTTDTQYF.

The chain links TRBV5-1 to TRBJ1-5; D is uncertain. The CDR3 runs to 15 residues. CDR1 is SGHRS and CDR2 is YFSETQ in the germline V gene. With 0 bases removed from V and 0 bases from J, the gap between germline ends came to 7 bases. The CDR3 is CASSLDANSNQPQHF. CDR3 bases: TGCGCCAGCAGCTTGGATGCTAATAGCAATCAGCCCCAGCATTTT.

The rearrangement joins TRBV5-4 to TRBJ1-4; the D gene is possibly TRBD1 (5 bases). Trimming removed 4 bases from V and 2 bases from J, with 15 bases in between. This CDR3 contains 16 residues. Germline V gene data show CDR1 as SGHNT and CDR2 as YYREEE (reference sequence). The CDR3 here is CASSPSNGGTNEKLFF. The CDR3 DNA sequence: TGTGCCAGCAGCCCATCGAACGGGGGGACTAATGAAAAACTGTTTTTT.

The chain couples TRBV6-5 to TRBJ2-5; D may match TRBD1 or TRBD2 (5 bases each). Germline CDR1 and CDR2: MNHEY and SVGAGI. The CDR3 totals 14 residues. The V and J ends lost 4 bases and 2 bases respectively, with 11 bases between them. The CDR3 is CASSWDAGQETQYF. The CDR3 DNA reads TGTGCCAGCAGTTGGGACGCGGGTCAAGAGACCCAGTACTTC.

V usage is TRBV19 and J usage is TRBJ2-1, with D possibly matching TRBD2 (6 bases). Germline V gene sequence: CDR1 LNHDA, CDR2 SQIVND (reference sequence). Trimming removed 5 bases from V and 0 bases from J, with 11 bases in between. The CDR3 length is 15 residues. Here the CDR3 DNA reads TGTGCCAGTAGTTGGCGGGGATTCTCCTACAATGAGCAGTTCTTC. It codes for CASSWRGFSYNEQFF. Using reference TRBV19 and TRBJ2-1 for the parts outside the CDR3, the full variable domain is DGGITQSPKYLFRKEGQNVTLSCEQNLNHDAMYWYRQDPGQGLRLIYYSQIVNDFQKGDIAEGYSVSREKKESFPLTVTSAQKNPTAFYLCASSWRGFSYNEQFFGPGTRLTVL.

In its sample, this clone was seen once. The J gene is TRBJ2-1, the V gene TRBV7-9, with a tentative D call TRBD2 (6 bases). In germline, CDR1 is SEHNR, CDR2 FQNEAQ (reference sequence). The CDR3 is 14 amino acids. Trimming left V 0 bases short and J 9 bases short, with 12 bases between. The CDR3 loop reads CASSLAEGWGEQFF. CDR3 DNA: TGTGCCAGCAGCTTAGCGGAGGGGTGGGGTGAGCAGTTCTTC.

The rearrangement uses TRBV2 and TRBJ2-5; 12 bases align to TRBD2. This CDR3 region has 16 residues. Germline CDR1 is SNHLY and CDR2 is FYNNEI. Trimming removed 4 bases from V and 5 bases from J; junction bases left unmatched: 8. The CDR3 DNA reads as TGTGCCAGCAGTGGGCAGACTAGCGGGAGTGCGGAGACCCAGTACTTC. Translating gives CASSGQTSGSAETQYF.

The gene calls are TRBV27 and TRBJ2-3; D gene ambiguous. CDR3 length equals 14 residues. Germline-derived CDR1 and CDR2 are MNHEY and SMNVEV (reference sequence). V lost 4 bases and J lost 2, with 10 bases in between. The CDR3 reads CASSSSFHTDTQYF. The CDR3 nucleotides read TGTGCCAGCAGTTCGTCCTTTCACACAGATACGCAGTATTTT.

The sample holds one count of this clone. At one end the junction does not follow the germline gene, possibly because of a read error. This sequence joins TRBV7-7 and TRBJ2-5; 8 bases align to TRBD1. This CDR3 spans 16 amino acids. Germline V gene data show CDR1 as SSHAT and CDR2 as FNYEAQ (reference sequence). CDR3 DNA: TGTGCTAGCAGCTTAGGGGCGCCAGGGGGCCGGAAGACCCAGTACTTC. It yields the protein CASSLGAPGGRKTQYF.